This T cell receptor (beta chain) was captured in a study of T cells in Graves' hyperthyroidism and ophthalmopathy. Study-wide findings and caveats: Ophthalmopathy was told apart from stable hyperthyroidism by a 13 V-J model.

Remarks on this clonotype: Antigen: not known.

Amplification yielded TCR beta CDR3 regions, with RNA transcripts as the source. First-round RT-PCR targeting the TCR CDR3 was performed with the HTBI primer set. TCRdb called the multiplex PCR reads again in MiXCR, with one record for every CDR3 protein. There are under 600,000 distinct CDR3 sequences in the sample; roughly 15% occur only once, and roughly 3.3% lies in the top ten. Fresh 10 ml peripheral blood yielded PBMCs. Germline V CDR1 and CDR2: SQVTM, ANQGSEA. V trimming: 3 bases; J trimming: 5 bases; junction bases outside the gene matches: 4. CDR3 length equals 13 residues. Material: blood. J is TRBJ2-3 and V is TRBV29-1; 8 nucleotides align to TRBD2. This clonotype was obtained from a woman between 40 and 50 years old with Graves' ophthalmopathy. The CDR3 DNA sequence: TGCAGCGTTGACGGCGGGGGGATAGATACGCAGTATTTT. It specifies CSVDGGGIDTQYF.